Listed below are T cell receptor beta chains from one sample, sequenced in a study of regulatory T cells in long-lasting Graves disease. TCRdb processed the multiplex PCR reads anew with MiXCR; each CDR3 protein has one entry. The sample lists just over 600,000 distinct CDR3 sequences, approximately 15% seen once, with under 20% in the top ten. These data also featured in a second study, about T cells in Graves' hyperthyroidism and ophthalmopathy.

The sample in question was peripheral blood mononuclear cells (PBMCs), obtained at new diagnosis, from a patient treated with antithyroid drugs. The origin of the receptors is a woman in her thirties with Graves disease. Both conserved end residues are part of each CDR3.

len: 15; v_gene: TRBV5-1; CDR3aa: CASSSTGGGGTEAFF
len: 11; v_gene: TRBV11-1; CDR3aa: CASSRGREQYF
len: 15; v_gene: TRBV5-1; CDR3aa: CASSWGGRLRDEQFF
len: 14; v_gene: TRBV6-1; CDR3aa: CASRPELARTEAFF
len: 14; v_gene: TRBV6-1; CDR3aa: CASTLLDIYNEQFF
len: 17; v_gene: TRBV5-1; CDR3aa: CASSLGTSGGGSNEQFF
len: 14; v_gene: TRBV7-2; CDR3aa: CASSLLAESNEQFF
len: 16; v_gene: TRBV2; CDR3aa: CASSLALGAGEREQYF
len: 14; v_gene: TRBV7-2; CDR3aa: CASSITQGVAEAFF
len: 14; v_gene: TRBV6-2/TRBV6-3; CDR3aa: CASSVSTARETQYF
len: 14; v_gene: TRBV19; CDR3aa: CARSPTGALGPQHF
len: 14; v_gene: TRBV7-9; CDR3aa: CASSLPGQSYEQYF
len: 13; v_gene: TRBV7-9; CDR3aa: CASSVDLNYGYTF
len: 16; v_gene: TRBV19; CDR3aa: CASRTSGISRTDTQYF
len: 14; v_gene: TRBV20-1; CDR3aa: CSARVPGGTDTQYF
len: 16; v_gene: TRBV24-1; CDR3aa: CATSDATGVGYQPQHF
len: 13; v_gene: TRBV5-1; CDR3aa: CATPQAEVDEQYF
len: 16; v_gene: TRBV6-1; CDR3aa: CASSGIPTQRWQPQHF
len: 15; v_gene: TRBV9; CDR3aa: CASSASFANTGELFF
len: 15; v_gene: TRBV7-8; CDR3aa: CASSLVIGPSYEQYF
len: 15; v_gene: TRBV30; CDR3aa: CASRAQGWAGNTIYF
len: 12; v_gene: TRBV28; CDR3aa: CASRATTYGYTF
len: 14; v_gene: TRBV20-1; CDR3aa: CSPKGGRALYEQYF
len: 12; v_gene: TRBV20-1; CDR3aa: CSASPNYNEQFF
len: 13; v_gene: TRBV12-3/TRBV12-4; CDR3aa: CASSPGVGQAQHF
len: 15; v_gene: TRBV14; CDR3aa: CASSQVPTGVDEQFF
len: 10; v_gene: TRBV29-1; CDR3aa: CSVAADTQYF
len: 10; v_gene: TRBV5-1; CDR3aa: CASSFLTGEF
len: 15; v_gene: TRBV5-4; CDR3aa: CASSLEAGSYNEQFF
len: 15; v_gene: TRBV27; CDR3aa: CASRPSSGFSSGYTF
len: 16; v_gene: TRBV19; CDR3aa: CASSFAGTGSSEKLFF
len: 14; v_gene: TRBV27; CDR3aa: CASSFGQGLDEQFF
len: 15; v_gene: TRBV27; CDR3aa: CASSWGGSSYNEQFF
len: 15; v_gene: TRBV4-1; CDR3aa: CASSQPTSGTYEQYF
len: 15; v_gene: TRBV28; CDR3aa: CASSFILKNTGELFF
len: 16; v_gene: TRBV18; CDR3aa: CASSTTGTRWTNEQFF
len: 17; v_gene: TRBV20-1; CDR3aa: CSASDRTSGRAADTQYF
len: 20; v_gene: TRBV27; CDR3aa: CASRPTGTGGATGLGGAQHF
len: 13; v_gene: TRBV28; CDR3aa: CAIMTSGIGEQYF
len: 16; v_gene: TRBV10-3; CDR3aa: CAISESSTGASDTQYF
len: 15; v_gene: TRBV2; CDR3aa: CASNQGLALTNEQFF
len: 17; v_gene: TRBV28; CDR3aa: CASSGGWVSGAGSTIYF
len: 16; v_gene: TRBV19; CDR3aa: CASTPQAAVGPSPQHF
len: 12; v_gene: TRBV5-1; CDR3aa: CASKGDPPEAFF
len: 13; v_gene: TRBV9; CDR3aa: CASSARSNYGYTF